This T cell receptor (beta chain) was identified in a study of CD8 T cells in Susac syndrome. RNA was extracted with the RNeasy kit, and a quantity of roughly 0.5 to 1 ug was reverse transcribed using random hexamers. TCRdb itself ran the immunoSEQ multiplex PCR reads through MiXCR, one entry per CDR3 protein. The repertoire holds 150,000 to 200,000 distinct CDR3 sequences, with roughly 95% as singletons. Sequencing of TCR beta was undertaken in CD8+ and CD4+ T cells derived from blood. Germline values: CDR1 DFQATT, CDR2 SNEGSKA (reference sequence). The CDR3 spans 11 residues. V shed 4 bases and J shed 8 bases, with 11 bases lying between them.

The clonotype comes from a human donor with multiple sclerosis. Sequencing was done on a sample of CD4+ T cells from PBMCs. This rearrangement joins TRBV20-1 to TRBJ1-2; no clear D gene. CDR3 sequence: CSANLGRGYTF. The CDR3 nucleotides read TGCAGTGCTAATCTAGGTCGGGGCTACACCTTC.